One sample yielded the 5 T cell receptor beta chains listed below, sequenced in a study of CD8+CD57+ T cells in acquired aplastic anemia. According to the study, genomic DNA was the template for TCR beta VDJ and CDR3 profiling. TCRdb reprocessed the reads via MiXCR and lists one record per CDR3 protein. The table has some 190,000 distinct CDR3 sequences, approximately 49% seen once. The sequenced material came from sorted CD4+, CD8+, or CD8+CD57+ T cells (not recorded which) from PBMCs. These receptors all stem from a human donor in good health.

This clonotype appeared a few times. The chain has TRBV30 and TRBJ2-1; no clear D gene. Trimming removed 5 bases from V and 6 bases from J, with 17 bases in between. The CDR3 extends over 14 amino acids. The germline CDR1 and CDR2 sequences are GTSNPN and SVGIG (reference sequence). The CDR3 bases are TGTGCCTGGGGGATAGCCCCGGCGCGCAATGAGCAGTTCTTC. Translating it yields CAWGIAPARNEQFF.

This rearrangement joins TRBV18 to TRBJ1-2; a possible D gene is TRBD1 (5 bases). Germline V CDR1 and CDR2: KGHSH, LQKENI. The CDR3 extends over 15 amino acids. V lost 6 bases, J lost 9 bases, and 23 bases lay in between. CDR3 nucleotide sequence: TGTGCCAGCTCCCTATCCGTGGGAGGGGTCAGTCGCTACACCTTC. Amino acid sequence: CASSLSVGGVSRYTF.

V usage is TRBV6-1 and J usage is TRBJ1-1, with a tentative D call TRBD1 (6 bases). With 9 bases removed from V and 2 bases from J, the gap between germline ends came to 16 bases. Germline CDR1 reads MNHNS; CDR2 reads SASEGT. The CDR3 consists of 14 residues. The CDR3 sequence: CASINQGLNTEAFF. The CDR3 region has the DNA TGTGCCAGTATAAACCAGGGGCTCAACACTGAAGCTTTCTTT.

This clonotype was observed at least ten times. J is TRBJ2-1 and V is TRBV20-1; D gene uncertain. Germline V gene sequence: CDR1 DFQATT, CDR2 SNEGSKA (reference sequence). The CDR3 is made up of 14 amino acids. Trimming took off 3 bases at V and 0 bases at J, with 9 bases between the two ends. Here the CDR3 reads CSASPGSSYNEQFF. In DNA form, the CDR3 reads TGCAGTGCTAGTCCCGGCAGCTCCTACAATGAGCAGTTCTTC.

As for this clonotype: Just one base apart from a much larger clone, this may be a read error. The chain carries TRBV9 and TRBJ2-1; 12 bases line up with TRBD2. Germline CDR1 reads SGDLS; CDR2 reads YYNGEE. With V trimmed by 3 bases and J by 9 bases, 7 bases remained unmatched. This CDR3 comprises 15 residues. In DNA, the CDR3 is TGTGCCAGCAGCGCGACTAGCGGGAGAGGTAGTGAGCAGTTCTTC. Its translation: CASSATSGRGSEQFF.